The 8 T cell receptor beta chains below were found in one sample sequenced in a study of cytotoxic CD8 clonotypes in ibrutinib-treated CLL. The table came from immunoSEQ multiplex PCR; TCRdb's copy has only in-frame clones and leaves some out. Of over 140,000 clones in the sample, over 75% were seen once. Sequenced here: PBMCs, sampled after 36 months of ibrutinib treatment. The receptors originated from a human donor with chronic lymphocytic leukemia.

The chain combines TRBV7-3 with TRBJ1-5; 8 nucleotides match TRBD1. In germline, CDR1 is SGHTA, CDR2 FQGTGA. Trimming at V came to 4 bases and at J to 4 bases, leaving 3 bases not matched to a gene. CDR3 length: 14 amino acids. In DNA, the CDR3 is TGTGCCAGCAGCTCCCGGGACAGGAATCAGCCCCAGCATTTT. This translates into CASSSRDRNQPQHF.

V is TRBV5-1 and J is TRBJ1-6; TRBD1 agrees at 7 bases. With V trimmed by 4 bases and J by 10 bases, 17 bases remained unmatched. Germline loops: CDR1 SGHRS, CDR2 YFSETQ. The CDR3 contains 17 residues. In nucleotides, the CDR3 is TGCGCCAGCAGCACCCATGACCAGACAGGGAGAGGATCACCCCTCCACTTT. It specifies CASSTHDQTGRGSPLHF.

The table lists this clone with a count of one. The chain has TRBV19 and TRBJ2-1; D remains unclear. V dropped 1 base and J dropped 8 bases, with 12 bases sitting between them. The germline CDR1 and CDR2 sequences are LNHDA and SQIVND (reference sequence). The CDR3 runs to 14 residues. The CDR3 is CASSIVGRVDEQFF. In DNA form, the CDR3 reads TGTGCCAGTAGTATAGTAGGAAGGGTGGATGAGCAGTTCTTC.

This chain uses TRBV6-5 with TRBJ2-2; unclear D gene. V lost 11 bases and J 0 bases, leaving 13 bases between the germline ends. This CDR3 has 14 residues. CDR1 and CDR2 (germline): MNHEY, SVGAGI. Written as DNA, the CDR3 is TGTGCCTCCCTGGTACACCCGAACACCGGGGAGCTGTTTTTT. It translates to CASLVHPNTGELFF.

The V call is TRBV4-1, the J call TRBJ1-2, with no clear D. Trimming removed 7 bases at V and 7 bases at J, with 16 bases between. Germline V gene sequence: CDR1 MGHRA, CDR2 YSYEKL. CDR3 length equals 13 residues. The CDR3 coding sequence is TGCGCCAGCAATTCGCGGGAGAGAGGTGGCTACACCTTC. Translated: CASNSRERGGYTF.

V and J are TRBV14 and TRBJ2-2; 8 bases line up with TRBD1. Germline CDR1 and CDR2: SGHDN and FVKESK. This CDR3 comprises 15 residues. Losses at the gene ends were 2 bases for V and 7 bases for J; bases not matched to a gene: 6. CDR3 sequence: CASSQQQGVVGELFF. CDR3 coding DNA: TGTGCCAGCAGCCAACAACAGGGGGTGGTCGGGGAGCTGTTTTTT.

The chain uses TRBV25-1 and TRBJ1-2, with D possibly being TRBD1 (5 bases). Trimming removed 5 bases from V and 0 bases from J, with 7 bases in between. The CDR3 loop spans 13 amino acids. From germline, CDR1 is MGHDK and CDR2 SYGVNS. Written as DNA, the CDR3 is TGTGCCAGCAGTCCGGGACCTAACTATGGCTACACCTTC. This translates into CASSPGPNYGYTF.

This clone was counted only a few times. The chain links TRBV19 to TRBJ1-4; D gene unclear. V lost 0 bases to trimming and J lost 10 bases, with 30 bases between them. In germline, CDR1 is LNHDA, CDR2 SQIVND (reference sequence). The CDR3 is made up of 20 amino acids. The CDR3 sequence: CASSIDLLGTPDVRRGKLFF. The DNA for the CDR3 is TGTGCCAGTAGTATAGATCTGTTAGGAACCCCGGACGTCCGGCGGGGAAAACTGTTTTTT.